This T cell receptor (beta chain) was obtained from a study of blood T cells in healthy people across ages. In the case of this clonotype: Its specificity is not known.

A J-beta primer mix and a sample-barcoded 5' primer were used in a second PCR of about 6 to 12 cycles. TCRdb passed the 5' RACE reads through MiXCR, listing each CDR3 protein once. The table lists around 2 million distinct CDR3 sequences, roughly two fifths of them singletons. The study, taken as a whole, reports: Donor CMV infection status was unknown, possibly confounding age-related changes in expanded clonotypes. Measured against age, TCR beta diversity per million T cells decreased in a roughly linear manner. Whereas aged donors had fewer naive CD4+ cells, long-lived donors had more of them and higher diversity.

The receptor was derived from a human donor in good health. Material: blood.

CDR3 in DNA: TGTGCCAGCAGCGTAGTATCACAGGGAAGCGGCTACACCTTC. Translating gives CASSVVSQGSGYTF. This rearrangement joins TRBV9 to TRBJ1-2; TRBD1 is a possible D gene (6 bases). V was shortened by 0 bases and J by 8 bases, with 14 bases between the two germline ends. Germline lookup yields CDR1 SGDLS and CDR2 YYNGEE. The CDR3 extends over 14 amino acids. The variable domain in full, with the rest retrieved from reference TRBV9 and TRBJ1-2, is DSGVTQTPKHLITATGQRVTLRCSPRSGDLSVYWYQQSLDQGLQFLIQYYNGEERAKGNILERFSAQQFPDLHSELNLSSLELGDSALYFCASSVVSQGSGYTFGSGTRLTVV.